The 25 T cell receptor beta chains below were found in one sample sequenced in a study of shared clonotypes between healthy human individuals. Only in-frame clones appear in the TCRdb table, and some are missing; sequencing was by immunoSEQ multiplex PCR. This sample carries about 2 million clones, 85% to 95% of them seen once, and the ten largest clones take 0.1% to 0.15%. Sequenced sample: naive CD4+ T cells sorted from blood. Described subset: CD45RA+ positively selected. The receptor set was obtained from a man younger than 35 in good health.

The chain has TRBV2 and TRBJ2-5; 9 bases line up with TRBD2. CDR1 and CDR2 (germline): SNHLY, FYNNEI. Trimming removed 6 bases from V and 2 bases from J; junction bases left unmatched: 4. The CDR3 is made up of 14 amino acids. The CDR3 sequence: CASRMTSGQETQYF. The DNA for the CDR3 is TGTGCCAGCAGGATGACTAGCGGACAAGAGACCCAGTACTTC.

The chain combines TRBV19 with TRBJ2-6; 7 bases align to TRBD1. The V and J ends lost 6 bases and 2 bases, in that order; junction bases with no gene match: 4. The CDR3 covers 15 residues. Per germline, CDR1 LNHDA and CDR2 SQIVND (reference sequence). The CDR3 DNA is TGTGCCAGTAGGGAGACAGGGACTGGGGCCAACGTCCTGACTTTC. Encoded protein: CASRETGTGANVLTF.

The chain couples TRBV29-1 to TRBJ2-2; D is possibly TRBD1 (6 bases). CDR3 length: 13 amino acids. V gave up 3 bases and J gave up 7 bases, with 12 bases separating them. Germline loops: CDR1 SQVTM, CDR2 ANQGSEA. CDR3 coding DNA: TGCAGCGTTGAGAGAACGACAGGCGGGGAGCTGTTTTTT. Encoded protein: CSVERTTGGELFF.

CDR3 in DNA: TGTGCCAGCAGCTTAAGGGTAGGGGCTGAAGCTTTCTTT. Protein sequence: CASSLRVGAEAFF. The rearrangement links TRBV7-6 to TRBJ1-1; D is perhaps TRBD1 (5 bases). The germline V and J ends were trimmed by 2 bases and 6 bases, with 10 bases remaining between them. This CDR3 is built from 13 residues. Germline CDR1 reads SGHVS; CDR2 reads FNYEAQ.

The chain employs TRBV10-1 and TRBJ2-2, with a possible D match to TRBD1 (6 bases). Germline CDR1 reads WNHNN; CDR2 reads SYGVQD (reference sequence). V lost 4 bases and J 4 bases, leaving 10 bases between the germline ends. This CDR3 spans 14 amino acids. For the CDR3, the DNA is TGCGCCAGCAGTGTCTCCAGGGGCACCGGGGAGCTGTTTTTT. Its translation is CASSVSRGTGELFF.

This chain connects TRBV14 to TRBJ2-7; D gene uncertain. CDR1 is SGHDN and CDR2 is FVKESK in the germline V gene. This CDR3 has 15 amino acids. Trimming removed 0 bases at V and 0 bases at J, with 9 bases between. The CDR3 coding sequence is TGTGCCAGCAGCCAAGATCCTGGGAACTCCTACGAGCAGTACTTC. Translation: CASSQDPGNSYEQYF.

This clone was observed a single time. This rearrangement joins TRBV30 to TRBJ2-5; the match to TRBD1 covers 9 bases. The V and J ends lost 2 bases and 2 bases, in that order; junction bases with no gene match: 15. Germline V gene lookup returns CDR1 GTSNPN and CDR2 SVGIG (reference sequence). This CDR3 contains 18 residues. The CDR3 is CAWSRSEGQGKVQETQYF. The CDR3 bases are TGTGCCTGGAGTAGGTCCGAAGGACAGGGGAAGGTTCAAGAGACCCAGTACTTC.

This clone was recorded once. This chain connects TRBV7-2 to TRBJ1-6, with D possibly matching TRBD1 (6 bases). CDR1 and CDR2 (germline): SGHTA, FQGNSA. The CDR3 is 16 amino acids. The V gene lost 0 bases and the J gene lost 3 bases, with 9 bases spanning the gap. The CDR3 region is CASSLAPDSYNSPLHF. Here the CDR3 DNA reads TGTGCCAGCAGCTTAGCCCCGGACAGCTATAATTCACCCCTCCACTTT.

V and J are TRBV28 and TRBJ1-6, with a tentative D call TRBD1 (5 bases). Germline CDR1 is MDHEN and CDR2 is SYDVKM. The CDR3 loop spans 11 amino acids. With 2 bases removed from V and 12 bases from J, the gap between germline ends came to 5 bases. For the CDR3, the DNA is TGTGCCAGCAGTTTAACAGGACCCCTCCACTTT. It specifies CASSLTGPLHF.

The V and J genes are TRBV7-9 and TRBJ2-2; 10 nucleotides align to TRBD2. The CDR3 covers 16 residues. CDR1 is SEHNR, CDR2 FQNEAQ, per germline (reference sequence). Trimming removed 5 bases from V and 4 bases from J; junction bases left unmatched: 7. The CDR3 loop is CASSPSGRAGTGELFF. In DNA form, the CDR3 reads TGTGCCAGCAGCCCGAGCGGGAGGGCAGGCACCGGGGAGCTGTTTTTT.

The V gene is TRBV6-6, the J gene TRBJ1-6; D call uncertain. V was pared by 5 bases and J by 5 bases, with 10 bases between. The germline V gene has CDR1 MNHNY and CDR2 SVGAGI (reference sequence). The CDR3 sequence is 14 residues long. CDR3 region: CASSNREDNSPLHF. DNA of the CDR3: TGTGCCAGCAGTAACCGGGAAGATAATTCACCCCTCCACTTT.

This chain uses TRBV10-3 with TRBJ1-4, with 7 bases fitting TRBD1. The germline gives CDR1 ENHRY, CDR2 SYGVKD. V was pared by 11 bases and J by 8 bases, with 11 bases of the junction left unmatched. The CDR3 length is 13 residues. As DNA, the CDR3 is TGTGCCGCAAGGGACAGTAGTAGGGAAAAACTGTTTTTT. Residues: CAARDSSREKLFF.

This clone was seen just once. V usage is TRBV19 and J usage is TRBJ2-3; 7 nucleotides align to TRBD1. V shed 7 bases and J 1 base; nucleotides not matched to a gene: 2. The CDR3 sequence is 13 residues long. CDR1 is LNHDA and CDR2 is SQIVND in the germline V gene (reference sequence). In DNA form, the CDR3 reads TGTGCCAGTACTGACAGGGGCACAGATACGCAGTATTTT. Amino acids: CASTDRGTDTQYF.

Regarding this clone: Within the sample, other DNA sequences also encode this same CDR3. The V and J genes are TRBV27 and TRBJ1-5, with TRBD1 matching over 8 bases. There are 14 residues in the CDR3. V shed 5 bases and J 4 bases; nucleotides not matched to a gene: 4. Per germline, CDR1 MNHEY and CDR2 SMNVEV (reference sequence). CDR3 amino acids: CASSPGQGNQPQHF. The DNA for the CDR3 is TGTGCCAGCAGTCCCGGACAGGGAAATCAGCCCCAGCATTTT.

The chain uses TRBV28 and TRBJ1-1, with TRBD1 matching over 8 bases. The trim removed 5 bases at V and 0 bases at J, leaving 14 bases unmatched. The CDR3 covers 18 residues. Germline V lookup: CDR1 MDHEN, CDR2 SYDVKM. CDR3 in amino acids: CASSGRTGFSSMNTEAFF. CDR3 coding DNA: TGTGCCAGCAGTGGCAGGACAGGGTTTTCATCAATGAACACTGAAGCTTTCTTT.

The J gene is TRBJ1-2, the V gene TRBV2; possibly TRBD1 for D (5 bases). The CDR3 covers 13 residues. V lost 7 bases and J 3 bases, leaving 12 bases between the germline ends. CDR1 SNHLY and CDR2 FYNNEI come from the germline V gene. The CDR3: CASTPRRDYGYTF. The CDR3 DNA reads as TGTGCCAGCACCCCTCGCAGGGACTATGGCTACACCTTC.

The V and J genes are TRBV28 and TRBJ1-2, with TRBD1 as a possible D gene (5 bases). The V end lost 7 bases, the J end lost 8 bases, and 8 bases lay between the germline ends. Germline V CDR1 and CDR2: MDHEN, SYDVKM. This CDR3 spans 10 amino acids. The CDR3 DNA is TGTGCCAGCAAAGGGGAAGGCTACACCTTC. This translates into CASKGEGYTF.

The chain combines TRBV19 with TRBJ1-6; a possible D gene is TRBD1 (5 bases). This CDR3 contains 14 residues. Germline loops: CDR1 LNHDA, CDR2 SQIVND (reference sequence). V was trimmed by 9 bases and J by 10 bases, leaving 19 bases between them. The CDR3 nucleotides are TGTGCCAGCAATAAACAGGTCTTCGGGTCACCCCTCCACTTT. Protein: CASNKQVFGSPLHF.

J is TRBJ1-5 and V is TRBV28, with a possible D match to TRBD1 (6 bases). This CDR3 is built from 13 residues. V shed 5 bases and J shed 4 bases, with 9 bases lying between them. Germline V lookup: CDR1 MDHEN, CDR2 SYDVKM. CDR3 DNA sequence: TGTGCCAGCAGTGGACAGAATAATCAGCCCCAGCATTTT. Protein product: CASSGQNNQPQHF.

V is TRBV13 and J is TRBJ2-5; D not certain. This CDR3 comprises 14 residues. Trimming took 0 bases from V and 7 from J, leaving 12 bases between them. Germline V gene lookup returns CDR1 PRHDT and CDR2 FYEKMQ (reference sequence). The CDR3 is CASSLGRPPGTQYF. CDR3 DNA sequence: TGTGCCAGCAGCTTAGGACGGCCCCCAGGGACCCAGTACTTC.

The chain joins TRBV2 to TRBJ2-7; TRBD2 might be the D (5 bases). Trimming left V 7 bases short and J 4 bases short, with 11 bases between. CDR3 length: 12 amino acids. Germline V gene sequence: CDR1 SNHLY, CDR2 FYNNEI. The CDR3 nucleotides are TGTGCCAGCACACGGGATGGGTACGAGCAGTACTTC. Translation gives CASTRDGYEQYF.

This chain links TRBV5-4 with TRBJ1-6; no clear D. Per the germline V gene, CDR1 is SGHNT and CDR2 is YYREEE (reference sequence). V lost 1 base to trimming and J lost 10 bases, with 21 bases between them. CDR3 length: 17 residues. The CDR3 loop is CASSLFSVTPFGSPLHF. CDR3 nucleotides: TGTGCCAGCAGCTTGTTTTCGGTGACCCCGTTCGGGTCACCCCTCCACTTT.

CDR3 in amino acids: CASSRGQAREQYF. Written as DNA, the CDR3 is TGTGCCAGCAGCAGGGGACAGGCGAGGGAGCAGTACTTC. The gene calls are TRBV7-9 and TRBJ2-7; TRBD1 matches at 8 bases. CDR3 size: 13 residues. V trimming: 5 bases; J trimming: 7 bases; junction bases outside the gene matches: 7. Germline CDR1 and CDR2: SEHNR and FQNEAQ (reference sequence).

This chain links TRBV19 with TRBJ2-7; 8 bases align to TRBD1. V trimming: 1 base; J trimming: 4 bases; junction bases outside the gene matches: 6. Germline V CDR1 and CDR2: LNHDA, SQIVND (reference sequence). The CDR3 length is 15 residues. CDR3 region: CASSIGGGTGYEQYF. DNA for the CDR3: TGTGCCAGTAGTATAGGCGGCGGGACAGGATACGAGCAGTACTTC.

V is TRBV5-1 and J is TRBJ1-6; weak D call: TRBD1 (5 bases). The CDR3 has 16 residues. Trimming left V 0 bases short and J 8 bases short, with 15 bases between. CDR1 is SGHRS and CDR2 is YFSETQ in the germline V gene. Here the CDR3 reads CASSLARGTQDSPLHF. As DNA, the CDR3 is TGCGCCAGCAGCTTGGCTAGGGGAACCCAGGATTCACCCCTCCACTTT. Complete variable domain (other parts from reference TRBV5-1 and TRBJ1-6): KAGVTQTPRYLIKTRGQQVTLSCSPISGHRSVSWYQQTPGQGLQFLFEYFSETQRNKGNFPGRFSGRQFSNSRSEMNVSTLELGDSALYLCASSLARGTQDSPLHFGNGTRLTVT.